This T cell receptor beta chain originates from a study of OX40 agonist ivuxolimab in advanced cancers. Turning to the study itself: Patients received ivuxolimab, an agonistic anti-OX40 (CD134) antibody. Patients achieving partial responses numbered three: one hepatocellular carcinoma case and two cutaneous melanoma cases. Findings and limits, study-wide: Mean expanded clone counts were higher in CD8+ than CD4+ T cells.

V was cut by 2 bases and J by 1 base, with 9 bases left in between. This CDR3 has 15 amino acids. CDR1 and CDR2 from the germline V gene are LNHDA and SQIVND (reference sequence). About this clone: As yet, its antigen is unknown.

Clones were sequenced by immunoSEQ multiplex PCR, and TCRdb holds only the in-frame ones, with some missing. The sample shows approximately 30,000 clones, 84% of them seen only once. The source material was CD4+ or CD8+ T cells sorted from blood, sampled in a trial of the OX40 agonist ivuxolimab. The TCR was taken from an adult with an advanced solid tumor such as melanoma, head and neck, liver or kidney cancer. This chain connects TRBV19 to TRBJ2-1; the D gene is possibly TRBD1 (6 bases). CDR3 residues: CASSILGASYNEQFF. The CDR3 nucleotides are TGTGCCAGTAGTATATTGGGGGCTTCCTACAATGAGCAGTTCTTC.